Following are 13 T cell receptor beta chains from one sample sequenced in a study of shared T cell receptors in the human thymus. The assay was immunoSEQ multiplex PCR, and TCRdb's table has in-frame clones only and misses some. Of about 400,000 clones detected, about 95% appear once; the ten largest clones hold roughly 0.02%. The sample comprised thymocytes. The receptor set was obtained from a human donor.

This rearrangement joins TRBV15 to TRBJ2-7; 10 nucleotides match TRBD2. CDR1 is LNHNV, CDR2 YYDKDF, per germline (reference sequence). The ends lost 0 bases at V and 4 bases at J; junction bases unmatched: 9. The CDR3 covers 17 residues. The CDR3 is CATSRDWASGRKYEQYF. CDR3 coding DNA: TGTGCCACCAGCAGAGATTGGGCTAGCGGGAGAAAATACGAGCAGTACTTC.

The chain joins TRBV5-1 to TRBJ1-2, with D perhaps matching TRBD1 (5 bases). This CDR3 contains 14 residues. V shed 5 bases and J shed 4 bases, with 15 bases lying between them. Germline loops: CDR1 SGHRS, CDR2 YFSETQ. CDR3: CASRDRRDGYGYTF. The CDR3 coding sequence is TGCGCCAGCAGGGATCGGCGGGACGGCTATGGCTACACCTTC.

The rearrangement links TRBV5-6 to TRBJ2-5; TRBD1 matches at 9 bases. Unmatched junction bases numbered 16, after V lost 3 bases and J lost 4 bases. Germline values: CDR1 SGHDT, CDR2 YYEEEE. The CDR3 sequence is 18 residues long. This CDR3 reads CASSSGGHRGLQGETQYF. CDR3 nucleotide sequence: TGTGCCAGCAGCTCCGGGGGGCACAGGGGGCTCCAAGGAGAGACCCAGTACTTC.

V gene TRBV6-5 combines with J gene TRBJ1-2, with D uncertain. The germline V gene encodes CDR1 MNHEY and CDR2 SVGAGI. The CDR3 length is 15 residues. Trimming cost V 6 bases and J 8 bases, with 22 bases left between them. For the CDR3, the DNA is TGTGCCAGCAGAAAAGACTCCCGAAACGGTGGAGGCTACACCTTC. This encodes CASRKDSRNGGGYTF.

This sequence joins TRBV21-1 and TRBJ1-1. TRBV21-1 is designated a pseudogene. The CDR3 runs to 16 residues. In DNA form, the CDR3 reads TGTGCCAGCAGAAGCCCCGATAAGGGTCTTTCGGGTTCAGCTTTCTTT. The encoded protein is CASRSPDKGLSGSAFF.

The chain combines TRBV5-1 with TRBJ2-5; 8 nucleotides line up with TRBD2. This CDR3 contains 16 residues. CDR1 is SGHRS, CDR2 YFSETQ, per germline. After removal of 4 bases from V and 6 bases from J, the junction contained 14 bases not matched to a gene. DNA for the CDR3: TGCGCCAGCAGCACCGAGGGAGCGGGAGAGGGAAAGACCCAGTACTTC. This gives the protein CASSTEGAGEGKTQYF.

This clone was seen just once. V gene TRBV6-6 combines with J gene TRBJ2-7, with TRBD2 matching over 7 bases. The CDR3 is 16 residues long. Germline values: CDR1 MNHNY, CDR2 SVGAGI (reference sequence). V gave up 2 bases and J gave up 0 bases; unmatched junction bases: 7. In nucleotides, the CDR3 is TGTGCCAGCAGTTACGGGAGGGGTGGTGGCTCCTACGAGCAGTACTTC. It encodes CASSYGRGGGSYEQYF.

On this clone: The junction departs from germline at one end; a sequencing error may be responsible. Different DNA sequences within this sample yield the same CDR3. The chain couples TRBV29-1 to TRBJ2-7, with TRBD1 matching over 9 bases. Germline values: CDR1 SQVTM, CDR2 ANQGSEA. The CDR3 loop spans 13 amino acids. The DNA of the CDR3 is TGCAGCGTGGGACAGGGCCATACGTACGAACAGTACTTC. This gives the protein CSVGQGHTYEQYF.

This chain links TRBV30 with TRBJ2-5; the D call may be TRBD1 or TRBD2 (5 bases each). The CDR3 covers 10 residues. Trimming removed 7 bases at V and 4 bases at J, with 7 bases between. Germline CDR1 GTSNPN, CDR2 SVGIG (reference sequence). This CDR3 reads CALRGETQYF. The CDR3 DNA follows: TGTGCCTTGAGGGGAGAGACCCAGTACTTC.

The gene calls are TRBV30 and TRBJ2-3, with TRBD2 matching over 8 bases. Germline V CDR1 and CDR2: GTSNPN, SVGIG (reference sequence). The CDR3 loop spans 14 amino acids. V dropped 3 bases and J dropped 5; count of bases not matched to a gene: 7. In nucleotides, the CDR3 is TGTGCCTGGAGGAGCGGGAGTCATAGAGATACGCAGTATTTT. As protein: CAWRSGSHRDTQYF.

The V call is TRBV28, the J call TRBJ1-2; no definite D call. The ends were cut back, 10 bases at V and 5 bases at J, with 11 bases in the middle. This CDR3 comprises 11 residues. Per germline, CDR1 MDHEN and CDR2 SYDVKM. For the CDR3, the DNA is TGTGCCACCGGGGAGGCGTATGGCTACACCTTC. It encodes CATGEAYGYTF.

The V gene is TRBV21-1, the J gene TRBJ1-5. TRBV21-1 is flagged as a pseudogene. The CDR3 length is 15 residues. CDR3 loop: CASSKGGGSNQPQHF. CDR3 in DNA: TGTGCCAGCAGCAAAGGGGGTGGAAGCAATCAGCCCCAGCATTTT.

The J gene is TRBJ2-1, the V gene TRBV5-4, with TRBD2 as a possible D gene (7 bases). This CDR3 is built from 14 residues. V was clipped by 7 bases and J by 7 bases, with 18 bases between them. CDR1 and CDR2 from the germline V gene are SGHNT and YYREEE (reference sequence). CDR3: CASFYGGRRNEQFF. CDR3 coding DNA: TGTGCCAGCTTTTACGGGGGGCGCAGGAATGAGCAGTTCTTC.